Each of the 30 T cell receptor beta chains below was sequenced from the same sample in a study of cytomegalovirus exposure and HLA in healthy donors. Profiling relied on immunoSEQ multiplex PCR, and the TCRdb table lists in-frame clones only, not all of them. The data contain under 150,000 clones, just over 90% of them seen just once; the ten biggest clones take up 0.55% to 0.8%. The sample taken for sequencing was PBMCs. The receptors were gathered from a man aged 18 to 30 in good health and CMV-seronegative.

This clone came up a few times. The genes are TRBV19 and TRBJ2-3; unclear D gene. The length of the CDR3 is 14 residues. Trimming stripped 6 bases from V and 4 bases from J, with 14 bases between. The germline CDR1 and CDR2 sequences are LNHDA and SQIVND (reference sequence). Here the CDR3 reads CASSTPGYSDTQYF. Written as DNA, the CDR3 is TGTGCCAGTAGCACCCCAGGTTACTCAGATACGCAGTATTTT. Complete variable domain (other parts from reference TRBV19 and TRBJ2-3): DGGITQSPKYLFRKEGQNVTLSCEQNLNHDAMYWYRQDPGQGLRLIYYSQIVNDFQKGDIAEGYSVSREKKESFPLTVTSAQKNPTAFYLCASSTPGYSDTQYFGPGTRLTVL.

J is TRBJ2-2 and V is TRBV18; 8 nucleotides match TRBD2. CDR3 length equals 16 residues. Germline CDR1 reads KGHSH; CDR2 reads LQKENI. V was pared by 2 bases and J by 2 bases, with 4 bases of the junction left unmatched. In nucleotides, the CDR3 is TGTGCCAGCTCACCAGAAACTAGCGGTAACACCGGGGAGCTGTTTTTT. Translation gives CASSPETSGNTGELFF.

V and J are TRBV18 and TRBJ2-3; perhaps TRBD1 as D (6 bases). The CDR3 runs to 13 residues. CDR1 is KGHSH, CDR2 LQKENI, per germline. Trimming removed 5 bases from V and 11 bases from J, with 17 bases in between. CDR3 in amino acids: CASSTQDRDKQYF. Here the CDR3 DNA reads TGTGCCAGCTCAACTCAAGACCGGGACAAGCAGTATTTT.

The genes are TRBV6-6 and TRBJ2-1, with 11 positions matching TRBD1. Germline values: CDR1 MNHNY, CDR2 SVGAGI (reference sequence). The CDR3 consists of 15 residues. With V trimmed by 4 bases and J by 6 bases, 5 bases remained unmatched. CDR3 amino acids: CASSLDRGLSNEQFF. CDR3 nucleotide sequence: TGTGCCAGCAGTTTGGACAGGGGGCTGAGCAATGAGCAGTTCTTC.

The V call is TRBV19, the J call TRBJ1-4, with 9 positions matching TRBD1. The V gene's germline CDR1 is LNHDA and CDR2 SQIVND (reference sequence). The CDR3 spans 19 residues. J gave up 3 bases and V 5 bases, and 16 bases lay outside the gene matches. The CDR3 region has the DNA TGTGCCAGTAGTGGCCCTTTTGCTACCCGGACAGGGGCTAATGAAAAACTGTTTTTT. This sequence encodes CASSGPFATRTGANEKLFF.

The chain uses TRBV6-6 and TRBJ2-3, with 7 bases lining up with TRBD2. V lost 7 bases and J lost 6; bases outside the gene matches: 10. The germline CDR1 and CDR2 sequences are MNHNY and SVGAGI (reference sequence). There are 14 residues in the CDR3. CDR3 bases: TGTGCCAGCACTACAGCGGGAATTCTGGATACGCAGTATTTT. Translated, it gives CASTTAGILDTQYF.

The chain employs TRBV9 and TRBJ2-1; D possibly corresponds to TRBD2 (6 bases). This CDR3 is 11 amino acids long. The V gene lost 4 bases and the J gene lost 7 bases, with 6 bases spanning the gap. The germline V gene has CDR1 SGDLS and CDR2 YYNGEE. The CDR3 reads CASSRGNEQFF. The CDR3 nucleotides are TGTGCCAGCAGCCGGGGGAATGAGCAGTTCTTC.

The rearrangement uses TRBV5-5 and TRBJ2-7, with TRBD1 matching 12 bases. Germline assignment: CDR1 SGHKS and CDR2 YYEKEE (reference sequence). J gave up 7 bases and V 3 bases, and 11 bases lay outside the gene matches. This CDR3 is built from 16 residues. The CDR3 loop is CASSYPPGQGAGEQYF. CDR3 nucleotides: TGTGCCAGCAGCTACCCGCCGGGACAGGGGGCGGGTGAGCAGTACTTC.

The chain joins TRBV7-8 to TRBJ2-7; D might be TRBD1 (6 bases). The CDR3 covers 13 residues. Germline-derived CDR1 and CDR2 are SGHVS and FQNEAQ. The ends were cut back, 1 base at V and 2 bases at J, with 6 bases in the middle. The CDR3 nucleotides are TGTGCCAGCAGCTTAGAGGGGGCCTACGAGCAGTACGTC. It codes for CASSLEGAYEQYV.

V gene TRBV5-4 combines with J gene TRBJ2-7; weak D call: TRBD2 (6 bases). The germline V gene encodes CDR1 SGHNT and CDR2 YYREEE (reference sequence). The CDR3 is 13 residues long. V lost 5 bases, J lost 1 base, and 10 bases lay in between. The CDR3 bases are TGTGCCAGCAGGGATAGCGGATCCTACGAGCAGTACTTC. Its translation: CASRDSGSYEQYF.

This chain links TRBV27 with TRBJ1-1; a weak D match, TRBD1 (6 bases). This CDR3 region has 15 residues. V was pared by 8 bases and J by 6 bases, with 22 bases between. Germline V CDR1 and CDR2: MNHEY, SMNVEV (reference sequence). The CDR3 here is CASYSPRAGAAEAFF. Written as DNA, the CDR3 is TGTGCCAGCTATTCCCCCAGGGCGGGGGCGGCTGAAGCTTTCTTT.

The V gene is TRBV7-6, the J gene TRBJ2-3, with D tentatively TRBD1 (8 bases). CDR1 and CDR2 (germline): SGHVS, FNYEAQ. V dropped 0 bases and J dropped 4 bases, with 14 bases sitting between them. This CDR3 contains 16 residues. CDR3 in amino acids: CASSLARTGRADTQYF. The CDR3 nucleotides read TGTGCCAGCAGCTTAGCTCGGACAGGGAGGGCAGATACGCAGTATTTT.

The chain couples TRBV5-8 to TRBJ2-3, with 8 bases identical to TRBD2. The ends lost 4 bases at V and 4 bases at J; junction bases unmatched: 8. The germline V gene encodes CDR1 SGHTS and CDR2 YDEGEE. CDR3 size: 15 residues. The CDR3 reads CASSEGLVSSDTQYF. The CDR3 DNA is TGTGCCAGCAGCGAGGGACTAGTGTCTTCAGATACGCAGTATTTT.

The chain has TRBV30 and TRBJ1-3; D might be TRBD1 (5 bases). CDR3 length: 16 residues. Germline V gives CDR1 GTSNPN, CDR2 SVGIG (reference sequence). V was clipped by 4 bases and J by 4 bases, with 20 bases between them. The CDR3, as DNA: TGTGCCTGGACGGCCTTGCCCCGGGGGGACGGAAACACCATATATTTT. This sequence encodes CAWTALPRGDGNTIYF.

This clone has only one observation. This chain uses TRBV13 with TRBJ2-7; 9 nucleotides line up with TRBD2. V shed 5 bases and J 4 bases; nucleotides not matched to a gene: 12. The CDR3 sequence is 16 residues long. CDR1 is PRHDT and CDR2 is FYEKMQ in the germline V gene (reference sequence). The CDR3 DNA reads as TGTGCCAGCAGCGGGGTTCATAGCGGGGGCCCTTACGAGCAGTACTTC. Its translation is CASSGVHSGGPYEQYF.

This sequence joins TRBV5-1 and TRBJ2-2, with TRBD2 identical over 13 bases. Trimming removed 3 bases from V and 5 bases from J; junction bases left unmatched: 4. CDR1 SGHRS and CDR2 YFSETQ come from the germline V gene. The CDR3 runs to 16 residues. This CDR3 reads CASSSGLAGWTGELFF. CDR3 in DNA: TGCGCCAGCAGCTCGGGACTAGCGGGATGGACCGGGGAGCTGTTTTTT.

V and J are TRBV7-3 and TRBJ2-3, with D unresolved. Germline V gene sequence: CDR1 SGHTA, CDR2 FQGTGA. Trimming removed 2 bases at V and 0 bases at J, with 9 bases between. This CDR3 has 15 residues. CDR3 region: CASSLDLLSTDTQYF. The CDR3 DNA is TGTGCCAGCAGCTTAGACTTACTTAGCACAGATACGCAGTATTTT.

The J gene is TRBJ2-1, the V gene TRBV6-1; 10 nucleotides line up with TRBD2. The CDR3 loop spans 15 amino acids. The V gene end was trimmed by 3 bases and the J gene end by 8 bases; junction bases not matched to a gene: 7. Germline-derived CDR1 and CDR2 are MNHNS and SASEGT. CDR3 bases: TGTGCCAGCAGTGAGGGGGCTAGCGGGAGCGATGAGCAGTTCTTC. It encodes CASSEGASGSDEQFF.

This clone was observed a single time. V is TRBV10-3 and J is TRBJ2-7, with TRBD1 identical over 8 bases. This CDR3 contains 13 residues. Losses at the gene ends were 10 bases for V and 2 bases for J; bases not matched to a gene: 7. Germline CDR1 reads ENHRY; CDR2 reads SYGVKD. The DNA for the CDR3 is TGTGCCACCGCGGGACAGGCGACCTACGAGCAGTACGTC. Its translation: CATAGQATYEQYV.

The chain has TRBV10-3 and TRBJ2-1; weak D call: TRBD2 (6 bases). Trimming left V 5 bases short and J 3 bases short, with 17 bases between. CDR1 and CDR2 from the germline V gene are ENHRY and SYGVKD. The CDR3 consists of 16 residues. The CDR3 DNA sequence: TGTGCCATCAGTACCACGGGGACTCACCACTACAATGAGCAGTTCTTC. As protein: CAISTTGTHHYNEQFF.

V gene TRBV10-3 combines with J gene TRBJ2-3; 9 bases match TRBD2. With V trimmed by 6 bases and J by 2 bases, 18 bases remained unmatched. The germline gives CDR1 ENHRY, CDR2 SYGVKD. The CDR3 is made up of 19 amino acids. CDR3: CAISPRLAAGGVSTDTQYF. As DNA, the CDR3 is TGTGCCATCAGCCCTCGACTAGCGGCCGGAGGTGTCTCCACAGATACGCAGTATTTT.

The chain links TRBV6-5 to TRBJ2-7, with a possible D match to TRBD1 (6 bases). This CDR3 spans 14 amino acids. Trimming stripped 5 bases from V and 3 bases from J, with 14 bases between. Germline assignment: CDR1 MNHEY and CDR2 SVGAGI. CDR3 sequence: CASSTPGHNYEQYF. As DNA, the CDR3 is TGTGCCAGCAGTACGCCGGGACATAACTACGAGCAGTACTTC.

The CDR3 coding sequence is TGTGCCAGCAGCTTGTTCGACGAGCAGTACTTC. Translation gives CASSLFDEQYF. This chain connects TRBV5-6 to TRBJ2-7, with D unresolved. The germline V gene encodes CDR1 SGHDT and CDR2 YYEEEE. The CDR3 is made up of 11 amino acids. Trimming left V 1 base short and J 5 bases short, with 4 bases between.

This chain uses TRBV11-2 with TRBJ2-5; 8 bases are shared with TRBD1. J lost 2 bases, V lost 3 bases, and 11 bases had no gene match. In germline, CDR1 is SGHAT, CDR2 FQNNGV. This CDR3 comprises 17 residues. CDR3 region: CASSLDRVVIRQETQYF. DNA for the CDR3: TGTGCCAGCAGCTTGGACAGGGTTGTAATTCGGCAAGAGACCCAGTACTTC.

In this sample, this clone turned up a few times. V and J are TRBV6-5 and TRBJ1-6; D ambiguous. Germline V gene lookup returns CDR1 MNHEY and CDR2 SVGAGI. CDR3 length equals 14 residues. V shed 5 bases and J shed 7 bases, with 12 bases lying between them. This CDR3 reads CASSRKRANSPLHF. The CDR3, as DNA: TGTGCCAGCAGTAGAAAGCGAGCGAATTCACCCCTCCACTTT.

This chain uses TRBV9 with TRBJ1-2; a possible D gene is TRBD1 (5 bases). The germline V and J ends were trimmed by 0 bases and 5 bases, with 11 bases remaining between them. CDR3 length: 14 amino acids. Germline CDR1 is SGDLS and CDR2 is YYNGEE. CDR3 DNA sequence: TGTGCCAGCAGCGTAGGGGGCGCAGGATATGGCTACACCTTC. It encodes CASSVGGAGYGYTF.

This clone appeared many times. V is TRBV6-5 and J is TRBJ1-2; 7 bases agree with TRBD1. The germline V gene encodes CDR1 MNHEY and CDR2 SVGAGI. The CDR3 runs 14 residues. The junction had 8 bases not matched to a gene; V was cut back by 5 bases and J by 5 bases. The CDR3 DNA reads TGTGCCAGCAGTGAAGACAGGGCCCCTTATGGCTACACCTTC. This gives the protein CASSEDRAPYGYTF.

V is TRBV7-8 and J is TRBJ2-5; D is uncertain. Germline V lookup: CDR1 SGHVS, CDR2 FQNEAQ. The CDR3 spans 13 residues. The germline V and J ends were trimmed by 2 bases and 2 bases, with 6 bases remaining between them. In nucleotides, the CDR3 is TGTGCCAGCAGCTTAATGTATCAAGAGACCCAGTACTTC. Amino acids: CASSLMYQETQYF.

This sequence joins TRBV10-3 and TRBJ1-4, with D possibly being TRBD1 (5 bases). Germline CDR1 and CDR2: ENHRY and SYGVKD. V shed 4 bases and J shed 5 bases, with 8 bases lying between them. The CDR3 consists of 13 residues. The CDR3 nucleotides are TGTGCCATCAGTGTGGCAGGGAATGAAAAACTGTTTTTT. It yields the protein CAISVAGNEKLFF.

The V call is TRBV5-6, the J call TRBJ1-3; D is unresolved. The CDR3 runs 15 residues. The V and J ends lost 0 bases and 3 bases respectively, with 10 bases between them. The V gene's germline CDR1 is SGHDT and CDR2 YYEEEE. For the CDR3, the DNA is TGTGCCAGCAGCTTGGGGGGAGGTGATGGAAACACCATATATTTT. This sequence encodes CASSLGGGDGNTIYF.